One sample yielded the 24 T cell receptor beta chains listed below, sequenced in a study of cytomegalovirus exposure and HLA in healthy donors. The PCR contained 60 Vbeta and 13 Jbeta primers. This table comes from immunoSEQ multiplex PCR, and its TCRdb copy is limited to in-frame clones, with some not included. Here the sample spans approximately 93,000 clones, more than 75% being singletons. The sample consisted of PBMCs. The receptors were gathered from a middle-aged woman in good health and CMV-seronegative.

The chain carries TRBV7-2 and TRBJ2-1; D not certain. The V end was cut by 1 base, the J end by 5 bases, with 6 bases between. The CDR3 totals 13 residues. The germline V gene encodes CDR1 SGHTA and CDR2 FQGNSA. The CDR3 DNA sequence: TGTGCCAGCAGCTTAGTTCCCGACAATGAGCAGTTCTTC. Translation: CASSLVPDNEQFF.

The chain has TRBV6-5 and TRBJ2-5; 11 bases map to TRBD2. The CDR3 is 16 residues long. The germline V gene encodes CDR1 MNHEY and CDR2 SVGAGI. The J segment lost 2 bases and the V segment lost 0 bases, leaving 2 bases of the junction unmatched. The CDR3 is CASSYSSSGGQETQYF. The CDR3 DNA reads TGTGCCAGCAGTTACTCGTCTAGCGGGGGGCAAGAGACCCAGTACTTC.

The chain has TRBV4-1 and TRBJ1-5, with TRBD1 as a possible D gene (6 bases). Germline V gives CDR1 MGHRA, CDR2 YSYEKL. The CDR3 spans 14 residues. V lost 1 base and J lost 4, with 8 bases in between. The CDR3 nucleotides read TGCGCCAGCAGCCAAGTGGACAGTAATCAGCCCCAGCATTTT. Residues: CASSQVDSNQPQHF.

The chain recombines TRBV2 with TRBJ2-3, with D maybe TRBD1 (6 bases). Trimming removed 4 bases at V and 1 base at J, with 9 bases between. This CDR3 has 14 amino acids. Germline V gene lookup returns CDR1 SNHLY and CDR2 FYNNEI. This chain's CDR3 is CASSGDTRTDTQYF. In DNA, the CDR3 is TGTGCCAGCAGTGGGGACACCCGCACAGATACGCAGTATTTT.

This sequence joins TRBV27 and TRBJ1-2, with 8 bases lining up with TRBD1. The V segment lost 5 bases and the J segment 7 bases; nucleotides outside the gene matches: 3. The V gene's germline CDR1 is MNHEY and CDR2 SMNVEV (reference sequence). The CDR3 sequence is 12 residues long. DNA for the CDR3: TGTGCCAGCAGTACCGGACAGGGTGGCTACACCTTC. Amino acid sequence: CASSTGQGGYTF.

This clone has a single count. The chain links TRBV5-5 to TRBJ1-1, with 9 bases fitting TRBD1. V shed 5 bases and J 4 bases; nucleotides not matched to a gene: 12. The germline CDR1 and CDR2 sequences are SGHKS and YYEKEE (reference sequence). The CDR3 sequence is 16 residues long. The CDR3: CASSLTGGRGVTEAFF. Written as DNA, the CDR3 is TGTGCCAGCAGTTTAACAGGGGGCCGAGGGGTCACTGAAGCTTTCTTT.

The genes are TRBV6-1 and TRBJ2-7; TRBD1 matches 10 bases. This CDR3 comprises 15 residues. V lost 6 bases, J lost 3 bases, and 8 bases stayed unmatched. Germline V gene lookup returns CDR1 MNHNS and CDR2 SASEGT. The CDR3 spells CASSESRTGGYEQYF. CDR3 bases: TGTGCCAGCAGCGAGTCCCGGACAGGGGGCTACGAGCAGTACTTC.

The V and J genes are TRBV7-9 and TRBJ1-5; the match to TRBD1 covers 11 bases. V was pared by 1 base and J by 7 bases, with 3 bases of the junction left unmatched. CDR3 length: 15 amino acids. Germline CDR1 is SEHNR and CDR2 is FQNEAQ (reference sequence). CDR3 DNA sequence: TGTGCCAGCAGCTTAGGGACAGGGGGCTTGCAGCCCCAGCATTTT. Translation: CASSLGTGGLQPQHF.

The rearrangement joins TRBV5-4 to TRBJ1-1; the match to TRBD1 covers 8 bases. The CDR3 spans 16 residues. Trimming took 1 base from V and 6 from J; bases not matched to a gene: 11. Germline V gives CDR1 SGHNT, CDR2 YYREEE (reference sequence). The CDR3 loop is CASSLPGGTGWAEAFF. CDR3 bases: TGTGCCAGCAGCTTGCCAGGGGGGACAGGTTGGGCTGAAGCTTTCTTT.

V is TRBV7-8 and J is TRBJ1-5; D gene uncertain. CDR1 is SGHVS, CDR2 FQNEAQ, per germline. Trimming pared 1 base from V and 7 bases from J, leaving 17 bases between. There are 16 residues in the CDR3. CDR3 nucleotides: TGTGCCAGCAGCTTAGGACCCACCCGCGGATGGCAGCCCCAGCATTTT. Its translation: CASSLGPTRGWQPQHF.

This chain joins TRBV19 and TRBJ2-5; 9 bases are shared with TRBD2. Germline V gives CDR1 LNHDA, CDR2 SQIVND (reference sequence). This CDR3 contains 12 residues. J was trimmed by 6 bases and V by 6 bases; bases with no gene match: 2. Here the CDR3 reads CASSLAGKTQYF. CDR3 DNA sequence: TGTGCCAGTAGCCTAGCGGGGAAGACCCAGTACTTC.

This clone was observed once. This rearrangement joins TRBV28 to TRBJ2-7, with TRBD2 matching over 8 bases. Per the germline V gene, CDR1 is MDHEN and CDR2 is SYDVKM. This CDR3 has 15 residues. After removal of 5 bases from V and 3 bases from J, the junction contained 9 bases not matched to a gene. Here the CDR3 DNA reads TGTGCCAGCAGTCCCCGACTAGCGAGAAGCTACGAGCAGTACTTC. It specifies CASSPRLARSYEQYF.

The chain recombines TRBV6-1 with TRBJ1-5, with 7 bases fitting TRBD1. V shed 6 bases, J shed 2 bases, and the junction held 7 bases outside the gene matches. The CDR3 extends over 15 amino acids. Germline V CDR1 and CDR2: MNHNS, SASEGT. CDR3 residues: CASSQQGKGNQPQHF. CDR3 DNA sequence: TGTGCCAGCAGCCAACAGGGGAAAGGCAATCAGCCCCAGCATTTT.

The chain combines TRBV27 with TRBJ1-4; TRBD1 agrees at 7 bases. CDR3 length equals 18 residues. The V segment lost 4 bases and the J segment 4 bases; nucleotides outside the gene matches: 15. The germline gives CDR1 MNHEY, CDR2 SMNVEV (reference sequence). This CDR3 is CASSSDRAKFRINEKLFF. The CDR3 DNA sequence: TGTGCCAGCAGTTCAGACAGGGCCAAATTCCGTATTAATGAAAAACTGTTTTTT.

The chain joins TRBV2 to TRBJ1-3, with D possibly matching TRBD1 (6 bases). CDR1 is SNHLY and CDR2 is FYNNEI in the germline V gene. The V and J ends lost 4 bases and 0 bases respectively, with 22 bases between them. CDR3 length: 19 residues. The DNA of the CDR3 is TGTGCCAGCAGTGTGGTGGGGGGGCTCAGCATCCGCTCTGGAAACACCATATATTTT. This sequence encodes CASSVVGGLSIRSGNTIYF.

This clone showed up just a few times. This chain connects TRBV27 to TRBJ1-4; 8 bases line up with TRBD1. CDR3 size: 18 residues. The V and J ends lost 5 bases and 10 bases, in that order; junction bases with no gene match: 21. CDR1 is MNHEY, CDR2 SMNVEV, per germline (reference sequence). The CDR3 spells CASSGLRDRRLSLGKLFF. CDR3 nucleotides: TGTGCCAGCAGTGGCCTGAGGGACAGGCGTCTCTCTCTCGGAAAACTGTTTTTT. The whole variable domain, remainder taken from reference TRBV27 and TRBJ1-4, is EAQVTQNPRYLITVTGKKLTVTCSQNMNHEYMSWYRQDPGLGLRQIYYSMNVEVTDKGDVPEGYKVSRKEKRNFPLILESPSPNQTSLYFCASSGLRDRRLSLGKLFFGSGTQLSVL.

CDR3 bases: TGTGCCTGGAGTTCTTCGGAGGAGGGGCCCCAGCATTTT. Its translation is CAWSSSEEGPQHF. V and J are TRBV30 and TRBJ1-5; D gene unclear. Germline V lookup: CDR1 GTSNPN, CDR2 SVGIG (reference sequence). The CDR3 runs to 13 residues. Trimming stripped 2 bases from V and 9 bases from J, with 14 bases between.

This clone was seen just once. The CDR3 here is CAWTPWVAGGWDTQYF. The CDR3 bases are TGTGCCTGGACCCCCTGGGTAGCGGGGGGGTGGGATACGCAGTATTTT. The chain employs TRBV30 and TRBJ2-3, with TRBD2 identical over 11 bases. The germline gives CDR1 GTSNPN, CDR2 SVGIG (reference sequence). Trimming took 4 bases from V and 6 from J; bases not matched to a gene: 12. CDR3 length: 16 amino acids.

The chain has TRBV5-1 and TRBJ1-4; 8 bases line up with TRBD1. This CDR3 spans 14 amino acids. Unmatched junction bases numbered 6, after V lost 4 bases and J lost 7 bases. CDR1 and CDR2 (germline): SGHRS, YFSETQ. In DNA, the CDR3 is TGCGCCAGCAGCCCCGGGGACAGGCGTGAAAAACTGTTTTTT. This gives the protein CASSPGDRREKLFF.

This sequence joins TRBV5-4 and TRBJ1-6; TRBD1 agrees at 9 bases. The CDR3 extends over 15 amino acids. The V gene's germline CDR1 is SGHNT and CDR2 YYREEE (reference sequence). V lost 5 bases, J lost 6 bases, and 6 bases stayed unmatched. The CDR3 coding sequence is TGTGCCAGCAGACCCGGGACAGGGCTTAATTCACCCCTCCACTTT. Translation gives CASRPGTGLNSPLHF.

The chain employs TRBV28 and TRBJ1-2; D is unclear. Between the trimmed V and J ends, which lost 6 bases and 6 bases, there was a span of 17 bases. Per the germline V gene, CDR1 is MDHEN and CDR2 is SYDVKM. This CDR3 contains 14 residues. The CDR3 DNA follows: TGTGCCAGCAGAAGACCTTTCGTTGGGCATGGCTACACCTTC. It translates to CASRRPFVGHGYTF.

Notes on this clone: One end of the junction fails to match germline, which may point to a read error. The chain joins TRBV5-1 to TRBJ1-2, with 8 positions matching TRBD1. The CDR3 covers 14 residues. In germline, CDR1 is SGHRS, CDR2 YFSETQ. The CDR3 is CASSNRDRPYGYPF. The CDR3, as DNA: TGCGCCAGCAGCAACCGGGACAGGCCCTATGGCTACCCCTTC.

The chain carries TRBV15 and TRBJ1-3; D not resolved. Germline values: CDR1 LNHNV, CDR2 YYDKDF (reference sequence). This CDR3 has 14 residues. V lost 5 bases, J lost 0 bases, and 8 bases lay in between. CDR3 residues: CATSGGSSGNTIYF. CDR3 sequence (DNA): TGTGCCACCAGCGGCGGGTCCTCTGGAAACACCATATATTTT.

V gene TRBV7-9 combines with J gene TRBJ1-1, with a possible D match to TRBD1 (5 bases). Germline V gives CDR1 SEHNR, CDR2 FQNEAQ (reference sequence). Between the trimmed V and J ends, which lost 6 bases and 6 bases, there was a span of 17 bases. This CDR3 is 14 amino acids long. CDR3 sequence: CASRIAGEGAEAFF. The CDR3 DNA is TGTGCCAGCAGAATAGCGGGGGAGGGCGCTGAAGCTTTCTTT.